A selection of T cell receptor beta chains follows, all from one sample in a study of T cells in Graves' hyperthyroidism and ophthalmopathy. One entry per CDR3 protein, called by TCRdb with MiXCR from the multiplex PCR reads. The sample shows about 400,000 distinct CDR3 sequences, about 13% of them seen only once. The sample taken for sequencing was blood. The source of these receptors is a woman between 18 and 29 years old with Graves' hyperthyroidism. Both conserved end residues are trimmed from each CDR3. The order of the fields is J gene, V gene, CDR3 protein.

TRBJ2-3,TRBV27,ASSFMGSTDTQY
TRBJ2-1,TRBV6-1,ASSPSIAGNNEQF
TRBJ2-7,TRBV10-3,AISELPGTGLGEQY
TRBJ2-2,TRBV9,ASSPLSYVTGELF
TRBJ2-2,TRBV12-3/TRBV12-4,ASSPREPRDTGELF
TRBJ1-2,TRBV9,ASSVGSSQGQDYGYT
TRBJ1-5,TRBV10-2,ASSLLGPPVSNQPQH
TRBJ2-1,TRBV20-1,SAGAPYNEQF
TRBJ2-1,TRBV9,ASSVPGLGREQF
TRBJ2-3,TRBV27,ASTPYQGRTDTQY
TRBJ2-7,TRBV6-1,ASSTTEFEQY
TRBJ2-2,TRBV15,AIGTGDTGELF
TRBJ1-5,TRBV24-1,ATSDSSPRNQPQH
TRBJ2-7,TRBV6-2/TRBV6-3,ASSYSILSGSPGYEQY
TRBJ1-3,TRBV18,ASSPTGQGTGNTIY
TRBJ2-5,TRBV18,ASSRGRKETQY
TRBJ2-3,TRBV5-1,ASSLGQRHDVDTQY
TRBJ2-7,TRBV24-1,ATGGLAGLVGKQY
TRBJ2-5,TRBV15,ATSRAPAGTQETQY
TRBJ2-3,TRBV9,ASSVDGTDTQY
TRBJ2-3,TRBV29-1,SVEARGSSITSTDTQY
TRBJ2-2,TRBV20-1,SARGTSGRTGELF
TRBJ2-7,TRBV28,ASSFLGTGSYEQY
TRBJ2-1,TRBV9,ASSVGASSYNEQF
TRBJ2-1,TRBV20-1,SARDDWVLETGSSYNEQF
TRBJ2-2,TRBV9,ASSVGGRAGSGELF
TRBJ2-5,TRBV3-1,ASSYDTSQY
TRBJ1-1,TRBV14,ASSQLTDTEAS
TRBJ2-1,TRBV27,ASSDWSSYNEQF
TRBJ1-5,TRBV15,ATSRETGTSNQPQH
TRBJ1-2,TRBV15,ATSKGGASNYGYT
TRBJ2-7,TRBV6-1,ASSDRGRLSYEQY
TRBJ2-3,TRBV7-9,ASSLLNLDTQY
TRBJ2-2,TRBV28,ASRSRGFRVVKTGELF
TRBJ2-3,TRBV7-3,ASSRGAHTDTQY
TRBJ2-1,TRBV11-2,ASSPTSGDNNEQF
TRBJ2-6,TRBV11-3,ASSLGDSGANVLT
TRBJ1-5,TRBV12-3/TRBV12-4,ASSPRPSNQPQH
TRBJ2-7,TRBV4-2,ASSQGPPASGGDEQY
TRBJ1-5,TRBV12-3/TRBV12-4,ASSLSTGGSLQPQH
TRBJ1-1,TRBV7-8,ASSSLLSTEAF
TRBJ1-3,TRBV28,ASLAGNTIY
TRBJ2-7,TRBV5-1,ASSTAGHEQY
TRBJ2-7,TRBV28,ASSPQLKWGQGTYEQY
TRBJ1-1,TRBV12-5,ASGLSSPGQGIPNTEAF
TRBJ1-1,TRBV6-2/TRBV6-3,ASSPSLVVATEAF
TRBJ2-7,TRBV7-2,ASSPNRGGFQGQY
TRBJ1-4,TRBV15,ATSRDHLGKLF
TRBJ1-3,TRBV20-1,SARDNPRQPHSGNTIY
TRBJ2-1,TRBV5-5,ASSPGQGVHEQF
TRBJ2-7,TRBV24-1,ATSGGFSGAPDEQY
TRBJ2-1,TRBV5-6,ASSWAGGSYEQF
TRBJ1-2,TRBV20-1,SARPPGTAVYGYT
TRBJ2-7,TRBV7-2,ASSQSLGGLAGVYEQY
TRBJ1-1,TRBV2,ASSENFGSEAF